Below are 26 T cell receptor beta chains sequenced from a single sample in a study of response to subunit inactivated influenza vaccine. TCRdb analysed the RT-PCR reads with MiXCR anew, one entry per CDR3 protein. The profile shows about 160,000 distinct CDR3 sequences, roughly 11% of them singletons. Sequencing was performed on non-naive T cells sorted from PBMCs, taken about 40 days after vaccination. The receptors originated from a man over 45 who received an inactivated influenza vaccine.

The chain employs TRBV28 and TRBJ1-2; no definite D call. Per the germline V gene, CDR1 is MDHEN and CDR2 is SYDVKM. The CDR3 extends over 14 amino acids. Trimming removed 5 bases from V and 7 bases from J, with 17 bases in between. CDR3 residues: CASSPDFGGSGYTF. CDR3 DNA: TGTGCCAGCAGTCCGGACTTTGGAGGAAGTGGCTACACCTTC.

This clonotype was counted between two and nine times. The chain carries TRBV7-9 and TRBJ1-5, with D maybe TRBD1 (6 bases). The germline V gene encodes CDR1 SEHNR and CDR2 FQNEAQ (reference sequence). V was pared by 5 bases and J by 5 bases, with 10 bases between. The CDR3 has 13 amino acids. The CDR3 sequence is CASSLDRYQPQHF. The CDR3, as DNA: TGTGCCAGCAGCCTGGACAGATATCAGCCCCAGCATTTT.

Ten or more counts support this clonotype. This rearrangement joins TRBV12-3 or TRBV12-4 to TRBJ2-1; D possibly uses TRBD1 or TRBD2 (5 bases each). The V end was cut by 7 bases, the J end by 9 bases, with 16 bases between. The CDR3 consists of 13 residues. CDR3 amino acids: CASTPGPTGEQFF. Written as DNA, the CDR3 is TGTGCCAGCACGCCGGGACCAACGGGTGAGCAGTTCTTC.

The rearrangement joins TRBV4-1 to TRBJ2-1; 8 bases agree with TRBD2. Germline CDR1 reads MGHRA; CDR2 reads YSYEKL. This CDR3 contains 16 residues. The J segment lost 3 bases and the V segment lost 5 bases, leaving 9 bases of the junction unmatched. CDR3: CASSAGRARSYNEQFF. CDR3 DNA sequence: TGCGCCAGCAGCGCCGGGAGGGCCCGTAGCTACAATGAGCAGTTCTTC.

In this sample, this clonotype turned up many times. The CDR3 nucleotides read TGTGCCAGCAGTCCCCAGCGGGGGCAGTTCTTC. Translating it yields CASSPQRGQFF. The rearrangement uses TRBV28 and TRBJ2-1; 7 bases map to TRBD2. Trimming cost V 5 bases and J 12 bases; bases outside gene matches: 4. This CDR3 contains 11 residues. Germline V gene data show CDR1 as MDHEN and CDR2 as SYDVKM. Full variable domain (missing parts from reference TRBV28 and TRBJ2-1): DVKVTQSSRYLVKRTGEKVFLECVQDMDHENMFWYRQDPGLGLRLIYFSYDVKMKEKGDIPEGYSVSREKKERFSLILESASTNQTSMYLCASSPQRGQFFGPGTRLTVL.

This clonotype was recorded many times. This sequence joins TRBV5-5 and TRBJ2-1; 8 nucleotides align to TRBD2. Germline lookup yields CDR1 SGHKS and CDR2 YYEKEE (reference sequence). The CDR3 covers 16 residues. The junction had 10 bases not matched to a gene; V was cut back by 7 bases and J by 1 base. The CDR3 DNA follows: TGTGCCAGCGATCAGGGACTAGGGTTTTCCTACAATGAGCAGTTCTTC. Translation: CASDQGLGFSYNEQFF.

This clonotype was counted many times. This chain links TRBV29-1 with TRBJ2-7; D may be TRBD2 (6 bases). V lost 7 bases and J lost 3, with 16 bases in between. The germline CDR1 and CDR2 sequences are SQVTM and ANQGSEA. CDR3 length: 13 amino acids. DNA for the CDR3: TGCAGCGCCGCGGAGGGTAGAAACTACGAGCAGTACTTC. It translates to CSAAEGRNYEQYF.

V is TRBV3-1 and J is TRBJ2-1; D not resolved. Trimming took 8 bases from V and 5 from J, leaving 10 bases between them. In germline, CDR1 is LGHDT, CDR2 YNNKEL (reference sequence). CDR3 size: 12 residues. The CDR3 DNA follows: TGTGCCAGCCGGCGAGATGACAATGAGCAGTTCTTC. It specifies CASRRDDNEQFF.

This clonotype was recorded a few times. This rearrangement joins TRBV3-1 to TRBJ2-7; D is undetermined. Trimming removed 4 bases from V and 2 bases from J, with 9 bases in between. Germline V gene sequence: CDR1 LGHDT, CDR2 YNNKEL (reference sequence). This CDR3 is built from 13 residues. In DNA form, the CDR3 reads TGTGCCAGCAGCCCCCATTTGGCCTACGAGCAGTACTTC. This sequence encodes CASSPHLAYEQYF.

A note on this clonotype: This clone may be a read error of a much larger clone one base away. The chain recombines TRBV27 with TRBJ2-3, with 7 bases aligning to TRBD1. The CDR3 covers 19 residues. Germline values: CDR1 MNHEY, CDR2 SMNVEV (reference sequence). The CDR3 coding sequence is TGTCCCAGCAGTTTCCATCCCTCCGGGACAGTTTCAAGCACAGATACGCAGTATTTT. Its translation is CPSSFHPSGTVSSTDTQYF.

The table lists this clonotype with a few counts. The chain carries TRBV15 and TRBJ1-5; 7 bases are shared with TRBD1. Germline V gene data show CDR1 as LNHNV and CDR2 as YYDKDF (reference sequence). This CDR3 spans 18 amino acids. The ends lost 1 base at V and 3 bases at J; junction bases unmatched: 12. CDR3 sequence: CATSRGSPLDRVNQPQHF. DNA of the CDR3: TGTGCCACCAGCAGAGGTTCCCCCCTTGACAGGGTCAATCAGCCCCAGCATTTT.

This clonotype was found many times. The chain carries TRBV4-3 and TRBJ2-1, with D perhaps matching TRBD1 or TRBD2 (5 bases each). The ends were cut back, 0 bases at V and 13 bases at J, with 22 bases in the middle. CDR1 and CDR2 (germline): LGHNA, YSLEER. The CDR3 has 16 residues. CDR3 in DNA: TGCGCCAGCAGCCAAGATCGGCAGGCCAAAGGGGACCACCAGTTCTTC. It encodes CASSQDRQAKGDHQFF.

The rearrangement joins TRBV11-2 to TRBJ1-6; 8 positions agree with TRBD1. V was pared by 4 bases and J by 9 bases, with 11 bases of the junction left unmatched. The CDR3 is 16 amino acids. From germline, CDR1 is SGHAT and CDR2 FQNNGV. The CDR3 DNA follows: TGTGCCAGCAGCTCGGCAATCACAGGGGGAGGTTCACCCCTCCACTTT. It yields the protein CASSSAITGGGSPLHF.

This clonotype was detected only a few times. As DNA, the CDR3 is TGTGCCCAATGGGGTTTCTCTGGAAACACCATATATTTT. This encodes CAQWGFSGNTIYF. V usage is TRBV21-1 and J usage is TRBJ1-3. TRBV21-1 corresponds to a pseudogene. The CDR3 totals 13 residues.

The V gene is TRBV5-6, the J gene TRBJ2-5; D might be TRBD2 (5 bases). Germline values: CDR1 SGHDT, CDR2 YYEEEE. This CDR3 contains 12 residues. The ends were cut back, 3 bases at V and 7 bases at J, with 10 bases in the middle. This CDR3 is CASSSSGLTQYF. In DNA form, the CDR3 reads TGTGCCAGCAGCTCCTCGGGGTTGACCCAGTACTTC. Looking up the rest from reference TRBV5-6 and TRBJ2-5 gives the full variable domain: DAGVTQSPTHLIKTRGQQVTLRCSPKSGHDTVSWYQQALGQGPQFIFQYYEEEERQRGNFPDRFSGHQFPNYSSELNVNALLLGDSALYLCASSSSGLTQYFGPGTRLLVL.

This clonotype turned up a few times. V and J are TRBV7-8 and TRBJ2-3; D call uncertain. V was trimmed by 0 bases and J by 1 base, leaving 8 bases between them. This CDR3 has 15 amino acids. Germline V gives CDR1 SGHVS, CDR2 FQNEAQ. This chain's CDR3 is CASSLAAYGTDTQYF. CDR3 nucleotide sequence: TGTGCCAGCAGCTTAGCGGCGTACGGCACAGATACGCAGTATTTT.

Ten or more counts support this clonotype. The genes are TRBV12-3 or TRBV12-4 and TRBJ2-7, with TRBD1 matching over 12 bases. Trimming cost V 5 bases and J 2 bases; bases outside gene matches: 4. CDR3 length: 15 residues. DNA of the CDR3: TGTGCCAGCAGTCCCCGGGACAGGGGGCCCTACGAGCAGTACTTC. This gives the protein CASSPRDRGPYEQYF.

The genes are TRBV11-2 and TRBJ2-1; unclear D gene. Germline V lookup: CDR1 SGHAT, CDR2 FQNNGV. Trimming left V 3 bases short and J 1 base short, with 7 bases between. CDR3 length: 14 residues. In nucleotides, the CDR3 is TGTGCCAGCAGCTTTGCTCGTTCCTACAATGAGCAGTTCTTC. Translation gives CASSFARSYNEQFF.

The V gene is TRBV7-2, the J gene TRBJ1-5; D not certain. V gave up 1 base and J gave up 0 bases, with 7 bases separating them. Germline CDR1 is SGHTA and CDR2 is FQGNSA. CDR3 length equals 15 residues. For the CDR3, the DNA is TGTGCCAGCAGCTTAGGCAGGAGTAGCAATCAGCCCCAGCATTTT. Its translation is CASSLGRSSNQPQHF.

Only a few counts were recorded for this clonotype. V usage is TRBV15 and J usage is TRBJ1-2, with D maybe TRBD1 (5 bases). The CDR3 consists of 14 residues. The germline V gene has CDR1 LNHNV and CDR2 YYDKDF (reference sequence). Between the trimmed V and J ends, which lost 1 base and 5 bases, there was a span of 11 bases. CDR3 coding DNA: TGTGCCACCAGCAGAGGAGGGGACCGATATGGCTACACCTTC. It specifies CATSRGGDRYGYTF. The whole variable domain, remainder taken from reference TRBV15 and TRBJ1-2, is DAMVIQNPRYQVTQFGKPVTLSCSQTLNHNVMYWYQQKSSQAPKLLFHYYDKDFNNEADTPDNFQSRRPNTSFCFLDIRSPGLGDTAMYLCATSRGGDRYGYTFGSGTRLTVV.

This rearrangement joins TRBV6-5 to TRBJ2-3, with D uncertain. The CDR3 extends over 16 amino acids. The ends were cut back, 0 bases at V and 4 bases at J, with 14 bases in the middle. Germline loops: CDR1 MNHEY, CDR2 SVGAGI. The CDR3 sequence is CASSYSGPNVADTQYF. CDR3 in DNA: TGTGCCAGCAGTTACTCCGGCCCCAATGTGGCAGATACGCAGTATTTT.

Many counts were recorded for this clonotype. The chain is built from TRBV5-1 and TRBJ2-1; the D gene is possibly TRBD2 (5 bases). V was shortened by 1 base and J by 7 bases, with 9 bases between the two germline ends. Germline-derived CDR1 and CDR2 are SGHRS and YFSETQ. The CDR3 loop spans 13 amino acids. CDR3 DNA: TGCGCCAGCAGCTTGAGTCAGCGGAATGAGCAGTTCTTC. Translation: CASSLSQRNEQFF.

This chain links TRBV20-1 with TRBJ1-5; D remains ambiguous. This CDR3 is 15 amino acids long. Germline V gives CDR1 DFQATT, CDR2 SNEGSKA (reference sequence). V was shortened by 4 bases and J by 7 bases, with 20 bases between the two germline ends. CDR3 sequence: CSATLSTGFRQPQHF. The CDR3 DNA follows: TGCAGTGCTACCCTCAGTACGGGGTTTAGACAGCCCCAGCATTTT.

Many counts were recorded for this clonotype. CDR3 nucleotides: TGTGCCAGCCGGGGGGGCAGGCGAATAATCGCGAACACCGGGGAGCTGTTTTTT. As protein: CASRGGRRIIANTGELFF. The V gene is TRBV12-3 or TRBV12-4, the J gene TRBJ2-2; the match to TRBD2 covers 8 bases. This CDR3 is 18 amino acids long. V lost 8 bases and J lost 0; bases outside the gene matches: 14.

The chain joins TRBV7-2 to TRBJ2-7; the D gene is possibly TRBD2 (6 bases). The CDR3 is 12 amino acids. Trimming stripped 3 bases from V and 7 bases from J, with 10 bases between. Germline V gene sequence: CDR1 SGHTA, CDR2 FQGNSA. CDR3 region: CASSLAGREQYF. CDR3 DNA sequence: TGTGCCAGCAGCTTGGCAGGGAGGGAGCAGTACTTC.

The J gene is TRBJ2-4, the V gene TRBV7-8; D gene ambiguous. Trimming took off 3 bases at V and 6 bases at J, with 12 bases between the two ends. Per the germline V gene, CDR1 is SGHVS and CDR2 is FQNEAQ. The CDR3 length is 14 residues. The CDR3, as DNA: TGTGCCAGCAGCTTTGATTCTCACCCAAACATTCAGTACTTC. As protein: CASSFDSHPNIQYF. The full variable domain, with the rest looked up from reference TRBV7-8 and TRBJ2-4, is GAGVSQSPRYKVAKRGQDVALRCDPISGHVSLFWYQQALGQGPEFLTYFQNEAQLDKSGLPSDRFFAERPEGSVSTLKIQRTQQEDSAVYLCASSFDSHPNIQYFGAGTRLSVL.